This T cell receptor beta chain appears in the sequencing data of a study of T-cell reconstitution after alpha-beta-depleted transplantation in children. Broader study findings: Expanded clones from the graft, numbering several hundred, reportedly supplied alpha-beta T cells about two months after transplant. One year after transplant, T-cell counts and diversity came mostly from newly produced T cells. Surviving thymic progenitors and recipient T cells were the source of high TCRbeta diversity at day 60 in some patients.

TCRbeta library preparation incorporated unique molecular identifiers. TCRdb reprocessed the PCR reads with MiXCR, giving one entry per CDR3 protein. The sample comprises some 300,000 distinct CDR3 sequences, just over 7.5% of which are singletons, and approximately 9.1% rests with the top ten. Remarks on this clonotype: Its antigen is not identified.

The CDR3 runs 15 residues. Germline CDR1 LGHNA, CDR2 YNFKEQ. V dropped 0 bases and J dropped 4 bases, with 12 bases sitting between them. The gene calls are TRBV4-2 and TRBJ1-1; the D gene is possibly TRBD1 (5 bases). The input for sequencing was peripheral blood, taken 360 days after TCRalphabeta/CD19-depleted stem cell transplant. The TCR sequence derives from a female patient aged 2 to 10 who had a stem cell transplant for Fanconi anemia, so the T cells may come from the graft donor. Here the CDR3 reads CASSQDPGKGTEAFF. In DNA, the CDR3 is TGTGCCAGCAGCCAAGATCCAGGGAAGGGCACTGAAGCTTTCTTT.